The clone carrying this T cell receptor (beta chain) was seen only a few times. Its target is unknown. This sample was included in a study of CD8 T cells in Susac syndrome. The authors sequenced TCR beta from blood CD8+ and CD4+ T cells. The TEMRA cells underwent FACS enrichment, while the CD8+ and CD4+ T cells underwent negative isolation. Regarding the study as a whole: The number of individuals included in the study's TCR sequencing and HLA analysis was acknowledged as relatively small.

RNA in amounts of about 0.45 to 1 ug was reverse transcribed with random hexamers. Amplification of the TCR beta CDR3 was carried out by immunoSEQ multiplex PCR, which spanned a total of 54 Vbeta and 13 Jbeta segments. A single record per CDR3 protein comes from TCRdb applying MiXCR to the immunoSEQ multiplex PCR reads. Of 190,000 or so distinct CDR3 sequences detected, around 93% appear once; the ten largest clones hold approximately 0.082%. Germline lookup yields CDR1 SGHNT and CDR2 YYREEE (reference sequence). Trimming cost V 4 bases and J 0 bases, with 6 bases left between them. This CDR3 region has 13 residues.

The sequence came from a human donor with multiple sclerosis. This sequence joins TRBV5-4 and TRBJ2-3; D is undetermined. Sequencing input: CD4+ T cells from PBMCs. The CDR3 DNA reads TGTGCCAGCAGCCCCGCTAGCACAGATACGCAGTATTTT. It is translated as CASSPASTDTQYF.